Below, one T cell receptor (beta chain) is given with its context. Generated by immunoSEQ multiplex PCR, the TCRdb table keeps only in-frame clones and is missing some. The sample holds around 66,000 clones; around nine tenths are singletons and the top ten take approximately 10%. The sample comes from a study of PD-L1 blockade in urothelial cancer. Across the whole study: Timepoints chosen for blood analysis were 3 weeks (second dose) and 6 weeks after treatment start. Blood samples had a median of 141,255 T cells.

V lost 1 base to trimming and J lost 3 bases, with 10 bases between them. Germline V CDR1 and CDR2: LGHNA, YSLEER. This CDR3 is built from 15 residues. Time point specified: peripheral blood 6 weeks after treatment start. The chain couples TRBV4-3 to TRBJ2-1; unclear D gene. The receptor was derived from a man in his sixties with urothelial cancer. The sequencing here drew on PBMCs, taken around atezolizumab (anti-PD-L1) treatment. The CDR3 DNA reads TGCGCCAGCAGCCAAGGGTTCTCGGGCTACAATGAGCAGTTCTTC. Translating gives CASSQGFSGYNEQFF.